This T cell receptor beta chain comes out of a study of blood T cell repertoires in COVID-19. Study-wide background: The cDNA or gDNA used as material had been derived from T cells, B-cell-depleted T cells, or PBMCs.

Clones were read by immunoSEQ multiplex PCR, and TCRdb kept only the in-frame ones, dropping some. The sample carries 150,000 to 160,000 clones, nearly 80% recorded once. Trimming took 6 bases from V and 0 from J, leaving 15 bases between them. This CDR3 region has 16 residues. CDR1 and CDR2 from the germline V gene are SNHLY and FYNNEI. Sequenced: peripheral blood. The V call is TRBV2, the J call TRBJ2-1; maybe TRBD1 (6 bases). The sequence came from a man at least 80 years old with acute or convalescent COVID-19. The CDR3 sequence: CASSPPGQSSYNEQFF. The CDR3 region has the DNA TGTGCCAGCAGCCCGCCAGGACAGAGCTCCTACAATGAGCAGTTCTTC.